The 2 T cell receptor beta chains below come from one sample, sequenced in a study of spatial heterogeneity in lung cancer. The time point denotes: sample taken at primary tumor resection. TCRdb re-analysed the 5' RACE reads in MiXCR, keeping a single row per CDR3 protein. The repertoire holds some 6,100 distinct CDR3 sequences, with approximately 13% as singletons. This sample comprised lung tissue, obtained at surgery. Every receptor here comes from a human donor with early-stage non-small cell lung cancer.

A remark on this clonotype: The size of this beta chain means little, since it is a stray read in a library made for alpha chains. V is TRBV6-1 and J is TRBJ1-5, with TRBD1 as a possible D gene (6 bases). In germline, CDR1 is MNHNS, CDR2 SASEGT. This CDR3 comprises 17 residues. The V and J ends lost 5 bases and 2 bases respectively, with 19 bases between them. CDR3 coding DNA: TGTGCCAGCAGTAAAAAGGGGGACACGGTCGGCAATCAGCCCCAGCATTTT. Protein product: CASSKKGDTVGNQPQHF.

This clonotype was seen ten or more times. As an off-target read in a library built for alpha chains, this beta chain has a frequency of little significance. This rearrangement joins TRBV5-6 to TRBJ2-5; either TRBD1 or TRBD2 may supply D (6 bases each). The V gene's germline CDR1 is SGHDT and CDR2 YYEEEE. V lost 4 bases and J 5 bases, leaving 21 bases between the germline ends. The CDR3 loop spans 16 amino acids. CDR3 region: CASSGAVGGRRETQYF. The DNA for the CDR3 is TGTGCCAGCAGCGGGGCGGTAGGGGGGCGTCGGGAGACCCAGTACTTC.